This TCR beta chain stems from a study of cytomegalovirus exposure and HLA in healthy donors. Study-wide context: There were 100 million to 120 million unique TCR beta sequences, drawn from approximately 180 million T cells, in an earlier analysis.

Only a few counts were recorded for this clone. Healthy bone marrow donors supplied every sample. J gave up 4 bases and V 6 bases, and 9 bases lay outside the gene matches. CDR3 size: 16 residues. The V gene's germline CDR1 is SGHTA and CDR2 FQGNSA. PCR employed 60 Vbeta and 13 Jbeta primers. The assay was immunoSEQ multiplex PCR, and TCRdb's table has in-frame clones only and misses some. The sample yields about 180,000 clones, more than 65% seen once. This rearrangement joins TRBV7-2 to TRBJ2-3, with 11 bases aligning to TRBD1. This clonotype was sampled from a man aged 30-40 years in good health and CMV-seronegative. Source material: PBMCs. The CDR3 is CASRYPGQGAADTQYF. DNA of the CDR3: TGTGCCAGCAGATACCCTGGACAGGGGGCTGCAGATACGCAGTATTTT.